This entry features one T cell receptor (beta chain) sequence. Its matching antigen is unknown. In the study's own analysis: After removing out-of-frame reads, 2,204,828 distinct TCRbeta sequences remained. Profiling relied on immunoSEQ multiplex PCR, and the TCRdb table lists in-frame clones only, not all of them. V, J and clone size are those of that table, while D and trimming were read from the DNA. The sample lists about 56,000 clones; about 81% were seen once. This sample was included in a study of memory CD4+ T cells and cytomegalovirus serostatus. Turning to the study itself: Donors were healthy Belgian adults, some 10 CMV seropositive and about 24 seronegative.

Study-wide results and caveats: The CMV-associated TCR signature appears largely within the CD4+ memory repertoire.

The sort gate was single viable CD3+CD4+CD8-CD45RO+ cells for memory CD4+ T cells. CMV serostatus came from serum IgG against pp150, pp28, p38, p52. Germline values: CDR1 MNHEY, CDR2 SVGAGI. The ends were cut back, 0 bases at V and 5 bases at J, with 16 bases in the middle. CDR3 size: 16 residues. This clonotype was sampled from an adult in good health and CMV-seronegative. The chain has TRBV6-5 and TRBJ2-5; D is possibly TRBD1 (5 bases). Sequencing was performed on memory CD4+ T cells from blood. CDR3 protein: CASSYSPPGLVETQYF. The DNA for the CDR3 is TGTGCCAGCAGTTACTCTCCCCCAGGGCTTGTTGAGACCCAGTACTTC.